Below, 14 T cell receptor beta chains from the same sample are listed, as sequenced in a study of cytomegalovirus exposure and HLA in healthy donors. 60 Vbeta and 13 Jbeta primers were used in PCR. Data came from immunoSEQ multiplex PCR; TCRdb stores just in-frame clones and leaves some out. This sample has 150,000 to 200,000 clones, with more than 70% found just once. The sequencing input was PBMCs. These receptors were obtained from a girl between 5 and 17 years old in good health and CMV-seropositive.

This sequence joins TRBV19 and TRBJ1-5; 8 bases match TRBD1. Losses at the gene ends were 11 bases for V and 4 bases for J; bases not matched to a gene: 10. From germline, CDR1 is LNHDA and CDR2 SQIVND (reference sequence). This CDR3 region has 14 residues. The CDR3 region is CAGGSDRGNQPQHF. CDR3 nucleotide sequence: TGTGCCGGCGGTAGTGACAGGGGTAATCAGCCCCAGCATTTT.

The rearrangement links TRBV19 to TRBJ2-1; no reliable D call. V lost 3 bases and J 8 bases, leaving 8 bases between the germline ends. The CDR3 is made up of 12 amino acids. Germline assignment: CDR1 LNHDA and CDR2 SQIVND (reference sequence). The CDR3 spells CASSIGSYEQFF. CDR3 coding DNA: TGTGCCAGTAGTATTGGTAGCTATGAGCAGTTCTTC. Filled out from reference TRBV19 and TRBJ2-1, the complete variable domain reads DGGITQSPKYLFRKEGQNVTLSCEQNLNHDAMYWYRQDPGQGLRLIYYSQIVNDFQKGDIAEGYSVSREKKESFPLTVTSAQKNPTAFYLCASSIGSYEQFFGPGTRLTVL.

The chain combines TRBV19 with TRBJ1-5; perhaps TRBD1 as D (6 bases). Germline V lookup: CDR1 LNHDA, CDR2 SQIVND (reference sequence). This CDR3 is built from 16 residues. Trimming stripped 3 bases from V and 4 bases from J, with 16 bases between. The CDR3 sequence is CASSIFIQGRNQPQHF. As DNA, the CDR3 is TGTGCCAGTAGTATCTTCATACAGGGTCGAAATCAGCCCCAGCATTTT.

On this clone: Other DNA sequences from this sample encode an identical CDR3 as well. The V call is TRBV5-1, the J call TRBJ2-5; D is uncertain. Trimming pared 1 base from V and 7 bases from J, leaving 5 bases between. Germline CDR1 is SGHRS and CDR2 is YFSETQ. The CDR3 length is 11 residues. The CDR3 nucleotides read TGCGCCAGCAGCTTGTCCGGGACCCAGTACTTC. Amino acid sequence: CASSLSGTQYF.

The chain combines TRBV6-6 with TRBJ2-7, with TRBD2 as a possible D gene (5 bases). The CDR3 runs to 16 residues. V was cut by 6 bases and J by 5 bases, with 23 bases left in between. Germline V lookup: CDR1 MNHNY, CDR2 SVGAGI (reference sequence). The CDR3 DNA reads as TGTGCCAGCAGCCACCCATCGGGGAAAGGATTCGACGAGCAGTACTTC. This codes for CASSHPSGKGFDEQYF.

In its sample, this clone was seen a few times. The V call is TRBV5-4, the J call TRBJ2-7; 14 positions agree with TRBD2. The CDR3 has 16 residues. CDR1 SGHNT and CDR2 YYREEE come from the germline V gene (reference sequence). After removal of 4 bases from V and 2 bases from J, the junction contained 5 bases not matched to a gene. The DNA of the CDR3 is TGTGCCAGCAGCCCCGGACTAGCGGGAGGCCCCTACGAGCAGTACTTC. Amino acid sequence: CASSPGLAGGPYEQYF.

This clone was recorded only once. The rearrangement uses TRBV5-1 and TRBJ1-1; D possibly corresponds to TRBD1 (5 bases). This CDR3 contains 14 residues. Trimming pared 4 bases from V and 3 bases from J, leaving 13 bases between. The germline gives CDR1 SGHRS, CDR2 YFSETQ. The CDR3: CASSPEGGDTEAFF. The CDR3 nucleotides are TGCGCCAGCAGCCCAGAAGGAGGGGACACTGAAGCTTTCTTT. The full variable domain, completed using reference TRBV5-1 and TRBJ1-1, is KAGVTQTPRYLIKTRGQQVTLSCSPISGHRSVSWYQQTPGQGLQFLFEYFSETQRNKGNFPGRFSGRQFSNSRSEMNVSTLELGDSALYLCASSPEGGDTEAFFGQGTRLTVV.

V is TRBV7-9 and J is TRBJ2-5; D is undetermined. From germline, CDR1 is SEHNR and CDR2 FQNEAQ (reference sequence). The CDR3 contains 12 residues. The V end was cut by 5 bases, the J end by 3 bases, with 7 bases between. CDR3 in amino acids: CASSPFEETQYF. CDR3 bases: TGTGCCAGCAGCCCTTTTGAAGAGACCCAGTACTTC.

The chain employs TRBV4-3 and TRBJ2-2; 12 nucleotides agree with TRBD2. V dropped 4 bases and J dropped 4; count of bases not matched to a gene: 13. The CDR3 loop spans 19 amino acids. Per the germline V gene, CDR1 is LGHNA and CDR2 is YSLEER. CDR3 sequence: CASSLYASGRAIGTGELFF. Written as DNA, the CDR3 is TGCGCCAGCAGCCTCTACGCTAGCGGGAGGGCGATTGGCACCGGGGAGCTGTTTTTT.

The rearrangement uses TRBV6-1 and TRBJ2-3; D is unclear. V lost 4 bases and J lost 1, with 12 bases in between. The CDR3 runs 15 residues. CDR1 is MNHNS, CDR2 SASEGT, per germline. In DNA, the CDR3 is TGTGCCAGCAGTGCTACAACCGGAGGCACAGATACGCAGTATTTT. Translating it yields CASSATTGGTDTQYF.

This CDR3 reads CASSYAPGRGGYTF. The CDR3 DNA reads TGTGCCAGCAGTTACGCCCCAGGGCGAGGAGGCTACACCTTC. This chain joins TRBV27 and TRBJ1-2, with D maybe TRBD1 (5 bases). Trimming pared 4 bases from V and 8 bases from J, leaving 17 bases between. The germline V gene has CDR1 MNHEY and CDR2 SMNVEV (reference sequence). This CDR3 spans 14 amino acids.

This clone was counted a single time. The genes are TRBV19 and TRBJ1-2; D is ambiguous. Germline CDR1 is LNHDA and CDR2 is SQIVND (reference sequence). The CDR3 is 16 amino acids. V lost 3 bases and J 2 bases, leaving 16 bases between the germline ends. The CDR3 DNA sequence: TGTGCCAGTAGTATCAGCGGCGGACCGAGAAACTATGGCTACACCTTC. This translates into CASSISGGPRNYGYTF.

J is TRBJ1-2 and V is TRBV20-1; the match to TRBD1 covers 10 bases. Germline CDR1 and CDR2: DFQATT and SNEGSKA (reference sequence). The CDR3 has 10 amino acids. With V trimmed by 3 bases and J by 12 bases, 1 base remained unmatched. In DNA, the CDR3 is TGCAGTGCTAGCGGGACAGGGGACACCTTC. Translating gives CSASGTGDTF.

The gene calls are TRBV7-8 and TRBJ2-7; 7 bases map to TRBD2. J gave up 0 bases and V 5 bases, and 7 bases lay outside the gene matches. The CDR3 runs 15 residues. The germline CDR1 and CDR2 sequences are SGHVS and FQNEAQ. The CDR3 loop is CASSLWSSGSYEQYF. The CDR3, as DNA: TGTGCCAGCAGCCTTTGGTCTAGCGGCTCCTACGAGCAGTACTTC.